The entry that follows covers one T cell receptor (beta chain) sequence. Its antigen remains unidentified. These data originate in a study of cytomegalovirus exposure and HLA in healthy donors. Study results and limitations: Exclusion applied to some V segments, including TRBV6-2 and TRBV6-3, as they were indistinguishable.

Trimming took 4 bases from V and 3 from J, leaving 13 bases between them. Germline V gives CDR1 LGHNA, CDR2 YSLEER. The CDR3 length is 15 residues. Vbeta (60) and Jbeta (13) primers were used in the PCR. As handled by the study authors: Approximately 11 million of the 75 million to 95 million unique TCR beta chains counted in a later analysis were shared. Here immunoSEQ multiplex PCR was the method, and the copy in TCRdb shows in-frame clones only, minus some. Clonal size and the V and J genes are those of that table, whereas D and trimming came from the DNA. The sample lists around 90,000 clones; about 78% were seen once.

This receptor was identified in a woman aged 40 to 49 in good health and CMV-seronegative. Sequenced: PBMCs. The chain links TRBV4-3 to TRBJ2-1, with TRBD2 as a possible D gene (6 bases). CDR3 protein: CASSPGLLIYNEQFF. CDR3 sequence (DNA): TGCGCCAGCAGCCCTGGACTACTAATCTACAATGAGCAGTTCTTC.